A selection of T cell receptor beta chains follows, all from one sample in a study of shared clonotypes between healthy human individuals. Method: immunoSEQ multiplex PCR; TCRdb's copy keeps in-frame clones and lacks some. The sample includes 2 million to 2.5 million clones, nearly 97% of them seen just once. Sequencing was carried out using naive CD4+ T cells sorted from blood. The receptor set was obtained from a young man in good health. Both conserved end residues are trimmed from each CDR3.

cdr3_aa j_call cdr3_length v_call
ASSLVGTGGFYEQY TRBJ2-7 14 TRBV7-2
ASSWTGGGLGEKLF TRBJ1-4 14 TRBV11-2
STGSSYNEQF TRBJ2-1 10 TRBV29-1
ASSPQGAAGELF TRBJ2-2 12 TRBV28
ASSWDLNTEAF TRBJ1-1 11 TRBV5-4
ASSLGRPLATKAADTQY TRBJ2-3 17 TRBV7-8
ASSLGGTTSSGNTIY TRBJ1-3 15 TRBV5-1
ASSAPGMNYGYT TRBJ1-2 12 TRBV25-1
ASSHGTGDSPLH TRBJ1-6 12 TRBV5-1
ASSPTSFQGD TRBJ2-7 10 TRBV28
ASSSPGPYEQY TRBJ2-7 11 TRBV28
ASNAGTAINQPQH TRBJ1-5 13 TRBV6-5
ASSVRGGPNTGELF TRBJ2-2 14 TRBV2
ASSHPWGGRADTQY TRBJ2-3 14 TRBV7-9
ASSPTANTEAF TRBJ1-1 11 TRBV19
AISESRASGETQY TRBJ2-5 13 TRBV10-3
ASSARDSYGYT TRBJ1-2 11 TRBV9
ACKFRGDTGELF TRBJ2-2 12 TRBV30
ASASQVYNSPLH TRBJ1-6 12 TRBV19
ASSSQTGTNEKLF TRBJ1-4 13 TRBV5-1
ASSEALWGGNGYT TRBJ1-2 13 TRBV2
ASRRTGVQPQH TRBJ1-5 11 TRBV5-8
ASSLVGTSVYEQF TRBJ2-1 13 TRBV5-4
ASSPNEDNSPLH TRBJ1-6 12 TRBV18
ASSLSGSGTEAF TRBJ1-1 12 TRBV5-1
ASRTTGTGYT TRBJ1-2 10 TRBV7-9
ASTRDRGRLLGDSPLH TRBJ1-6 16 TRBV28
ASSVYGGGTDTQY TRBJ2-3 13 TRBV2
ATDDYTDTQY TRBJ2-3 10 TRBV25-1
ASSLVKLGALNTEAF TRBJ1-1 15 TRBV7-8
ASSPTGGIGGNQPQH TRBJ1-5 15 TRBV25-1
ASSVGQGISSGYT TRBJ1-2 13 TRBV9
ASNRGQEGTEAF TRBJ1-1 12 TRBV5-1
ASSLLAGDPNEQF TRBJ2-1 13 TRBV5-1
ASKTRPALGKAF TRBJ1-1 12 TRBV6-5
ASSYWGHEQY TRBJ2-7 10 TRBV6-5
ASSVEGAWANVLT TRBJ2-6 13 TRBV9
ASTAYSPQETQY TRBJ2-5 12 TRBV5-5
ASSAGPLNTEAF TRBJ1-1 12 TRBV2
ASSLEGGKFPTIY TRBJ1-3 13 TRBV7-2
ASSLSSGFGTDTQY TRBJ2-3 14 TRBV5-1
ASSEAGWAPQH TRBJ1-5 11 TRBV2
ASSITQTTDTQY TRBJ2-3 12 TRBV27
ASSQDYIRSGANVLT TRBJ2-6 15 TRBV4-3
ASSKAPIPSTDTQY TRBJ2-3 14 TRBV4-3
ASSIGRGPYEQY TRBJ2-7 12 TRBV19
ASSLGTGVRRSSYEQY TRBJ2-7 16 TRBV7-8
ASSFLGGADTQY TRBJ2-3 12 TRBV7-9
ASSDEGTVTEKLF TRBJ1-4 13 TRBV2
ASKGGQEGNQPQH TRBJ1-5 13 TRBV28
ASSFSGRGETQY TRBJ2-5 12 TRBV6-1
ASSLLGAGFQGYT TRBJ1-2 13 TRBV18
ASSLGRGPSTDTQY TRBJ2-3 14 TRBV5-4
ASSLWARETQY TRBJ2-5 11 TRBV5-1